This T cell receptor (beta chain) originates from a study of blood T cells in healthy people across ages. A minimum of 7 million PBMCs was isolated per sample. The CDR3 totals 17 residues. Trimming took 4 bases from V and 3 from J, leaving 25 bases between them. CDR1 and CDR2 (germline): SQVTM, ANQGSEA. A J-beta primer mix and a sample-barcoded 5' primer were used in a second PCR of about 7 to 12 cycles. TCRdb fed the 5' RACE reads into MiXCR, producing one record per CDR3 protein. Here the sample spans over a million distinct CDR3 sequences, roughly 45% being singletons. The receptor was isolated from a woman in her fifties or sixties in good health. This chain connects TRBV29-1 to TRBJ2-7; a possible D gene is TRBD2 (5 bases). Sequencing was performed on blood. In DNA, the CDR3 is TGCAGCGTTGGAATTGGGAGAAGACAAGGCCTCCGCTACGAGCAGTACTTC. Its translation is CSVGIGRRQGLRYEQYF.